This is a list of T cell receptor beta chains from one sample in a study of blood T cell repertoires in COVID-19. The table came from immunoSEQ multiplex PCR; TCRdb's copy has only in-frame clones and leaves some out. The data contain around 250,000 clones, roughly 86% of them singletons. The specimen was peripheral blood. Source of these receptors: a woman between 55 and 75 years old who had recovered from COVID-19. Each CDR3 is given with its conserved first and last residue. A D gene is named only where the DNA matches it firmly. For some rows the clone size is stated as once, few or many, or as a class when expanded; others skip it.

>TRBJ1-2|-|-|TRBV25-1
TGTGCCAGCAGTGAATCGGGCAGGGATGGTGGCTACACCTTC
CASSESGRDGGYTF
>TRBJ1-5|-|TRBD1|TRBV19
TGTGCCAGCTCGCTACAGGGGGCGAACAATCAGCCCCAGCATTTT
CASSLQGANNQPQHF
>TRBJ1-1|-|TRBD1|TRBV6-5
TGTGCCAGCGGGTGGGGGGGACAGGGGGCTTCTGAAGCTTTCTTT
CASGWGGQGASEAFF
>TRBJ1-4|once|TRBD1|TRBV6-5
TGTGCCAGCAGCCCCTTACAGACAGGGGAAAAACTGTTTTTT
CASSPLQTGEKLFF
>TRBJ1-2|-|TRBD1|TRBV5-1
TGCGCCAGCAGCTCTGAGGGGGCTTGGTATGGCTACACCTTC
CASSSEGAWYGYTF
>TRBJ2-2|-|-|TRBV5-4
TGTGCCAGCAGCGCGGGACCGATCAGCGGCACCGGGGAGCTGTTTTTT
CASSAGPISGTGELFF
>TRBJ2-7|-|TRBD1|TRBV27
TGTGCCAGCAGTTTATCGACAGGGAGCTCCTACGAGCAGTACTTC
CASSLSTGSSYEQYF
>TRBJ1-1|-|TRBD1|TRBV28
TGTGCCAGCACCACAGGGGGAAGGGGGGTGAACACTGAAGCTTTCTTT
CASTTGGRGVNTEAFF
>TRBJ1-4|-|TRBD1|TRBV27
TGTGCCAGCAGCCGACGACAGGGCAAGGGTGAAAAACTGTTTTTT
CASSRRQGKGEKLFF
>TRBJ1-5|few|TRBD1|TRBV5-5
TGTGCCAGCAGCTCTGACAGGGCTCCGGGGCCCCAGCATTTT
CASSSDRAPGPQHF
>TRBJ2-6|many|-|TRBV2
TGTGCCAGCATGGTCGGCTCTGGGGCCAACGTCCTGACTTTC
CASMVGSGANVLTF
>TRBJ2-2|-|TRBD1|TRBV19
TGTGCCAGTAGTATCCCCGGACAGGTGGACGGGGAGCTGTTTTTT
CASSIPGQVDGELFF
>TRBJ2-1|-|-|TRBV19
TGTGCCAGTAGGATCGGGTCGACCTACAATGAGCAGTTCTTC
CASRIGSTYNEQFF
>TRBJ2-7|-|-|TRBV19
TGTGCCAGTAGTATAACCAGGTCCGTCTCCTACGAGCAGTACTTC
CASSITRSVSYEQYF
>TRBJ1-2|-|-|TRBV29-1
TGCAGCGTCGACACGGCTTGGGATGGCTACACCTTC
CSVDTAWDGYTF
>TRBJ2-2|-|-|TRBV7-2
TGTGCCAGCAGCTTAGGCGGGGTGCCCACCGGGGAGCTGTTTTTT
CASSLGGVPTGELFF
>TRBJ2-1|-|TRBD2|TRBV4-3
TGCGCCAGCAGCCAAGAAGGAGCGGGGGGCCTCTACAATGAGCAGTTCTTC
CASSQEGAGGLYNEQFF
>TRBJ2-2|-|TRBD1|TRBV13
TGTGCCAGCAGAGGGACAGAACGTGGTACCGGGGAGCTGTTTTTT
CASRGTERGTGELFF
>TRBJ2-3|-|-|TRBV29-1
TGCAGCGTTGATGATACAGCCACAGATACGCAGTATTTT
CSVDDTATDTQYF
>TRBJ2-4|-|TRBD1|TRBV9
TGTGCCAGCAGCACCCGGGACAGGGGGAGTCAGTACTTC
CASSTRDRGSQYF
>TRBJ1-2|-|-|TRBV18
TGTGCCAGCTCACCACTCCGGGGAGGCTACACCTTC
CASSPLRGGYTF
>TRBJ2-5|-|TRBD1|TRBV7-3
TGTGCCAGCAGCCCAACATTTATTAGACAGGGGGAGACCCAGTACTTC
CASSPTFIRQGETQYF
>TRBJ1-2|-|-|TRBV25-1
TGTGCCAGCAGTGAATATTCCAGGCAGAACTATGGCTACACCTTC
CASSEYSRQNYGYTF
>TRBJ2-7|-|TRBD2|TRBV7-2
TGTGCCAGCAGCTACCGGGCTAGCGGGACCCTTTCCACCTACGAGCAGTACTTC
CASSYRASGTLSTYEQYF
>TRBJ2-7|-|-|TRBV6-5
TGTGCCAGTACGTATCGGGGTTCGGCCTACGAGCAGTACTTC
CASTYRGSAYEQYF
>TRBJ1-2|-|TRBD1|TRBV5-1
TGCGCCAGCAGCTTGGCGGGACAGGGTGGCTATGGCTACACCTTC
CASSLAGQGGYGYTF
>TRBJ1-6|-|-|TRBV6-5
TGTGCCAGCAAGCGGGCGGAGAATTCACCCCTCCACTTT
CASKRAENSPLHF
>TRBJ2-2|-|TRBD2|TRBV7-9
TGTGCCAGCAGCTTAGGTCTAGCGGGGAACACCGGGGAGCTGTTTTTT
CASSLGLAGNTGELFF
>TRBJ2-6|-|-|TRBV9
TGTGCCAGCAGCGTAGACAGGGGACTCTCTGGGGCCAACGTCCTGACTTTC
CASSVDRGLSGANVLTF
>TRBJ2-5|-|TRBD1|TRBV5-4
TGTGCCAGCAGCTGGGACAGGGGTGGGGAGACCCAGTACTTC
CASSWDRGGETQYF
>TRBJ2-7|-|TRBD1|TRBV27
TGTGCCAGCAGTTCCCCAGGGGGCTTTACCTACGAGCAGTACTTC
CASSSPGGFTYEQYF